The rows below give T cell receptor beta chains drawn from one sample of a study of type 1 regulatory T cells. Their specific antigens are unknown. TCRdb analysed the reads with MiXCR anew, one entry per CDR3 protein. This sample has around 23,000 distinct CDR3 sequences, with 40% to 55% found just once. What was sequenced was cultured T cells, either the whole culture or a sorted T cell fraction (not recorded which). These TCRs come from a human donor in good health. CDR3s leave out the opening cysteine and the closing phenylalanine or tryptophan. Clone size is given for some rows only: seen once, a few or many times, or a class if the clone is expanded.

V gene	J gene	clone size	CDR3 protein
TRBV19	TRBJ1-5	few	ATRPGQDSNQPQH
TRBV10-3	TRBJ1-1	.	AISVPDGTGFLGTEAF
TRBV7-2	TRBJ2-7	.	ASSPRRSSYEQY
TRBV20-1	TRBJ2-1	few	SAPTTSGVSNEQF
TRBV4-1	TRBJ2-1	.	ASREGAAGGPYNEQF
TRBV5-5	TRBJ2-2	.	ASRRTGSTGELF
TRBV6-5	TRBJ1-2	.	ASSRGRLAGGYT
TRBV3-1	TRBJ1-3	.	ASSQESPGWSGNTIY
TRBV11-2	TRBJ1-1	.	ASSLERLSTEAF
TRBV6-6	TRBJ2-5	.	ASRAGGPETQY
TRBV5-5	TRBJ1-3	.	ASSLTGYGNTIY
TRBV5-1	TRBJ2-2	few	ASSYDGAGELF
TRBV20-1	TRBJ1-2	.	SASRTRGNYGYT
TRBV10-3	TRBJ2-3	.	ATGEATDTQY
TRBV19	TRBJ2-7	.	ASRRGLTYEQY
TRBV12-5	TRBJ2-3	.	ASGLVVGPSTDTQY
TRBV6-5	TRBJ1-3	few	ASSPTQGGNTIY
TRBV6-6	TRBJ1-5	.	ASSRTQNQPQH
TRBV7-9	TRBJ2-1	.	ASSPDNEQF
TRBV5-1	TRBJ1-4	.	ASSEHNLSSEKLF
TRBV7-8	TRBJ2-3	many	ASSWVRRGRTDTQY
TRBV5-1	TRBJ2-3	.	ASRSTPGTERTDTQY
TRBV6-2/TRBV6-3	TRBJ2-4	many	ASSLTGRIIAKNIQY
TRBV2	TRBJ2-2	.	ASSAGGRTGELF
TRBV15	TRBJ2-6	.	ATSRAGTVVSGANVLT
TRBV27	TRBJ1-1	.	ASSPTLGGRTEAF
TRBV5-1	TRBJ2-3	.	ASSPDRGFTDTQY
TRBV12-3/TRBV12-4	TRBJ2-2	.	ASRSGTLGELF
TRBV6-2/TRBV6-3	TRBJ2-3	few	ASSPTWSLAGIRKKTDTQY
TRBV13	TRBJ2-4	.	ASSFTGIVLRTGDILGKNIQY
TRBV9	TRBJ2-5	few	ASSVTGTGGGGTQY
TRBV7-2	TRBJ2-1	few	ASRQRPSASGYNEQF
TRBV7-3	TRBJ2-1	.	ASSLAGVSREQF
TRBV6-6	TRBJ2-1	medium-sized	ASSQPTSGGVGNEQF
TRBV9	TRBJ1-6	.	ASSPWTGINSPLH
TRBV5-1	TRBJ2-7	.	ASSLAYGTGEDEQY
TRBV5-1	TRBJ2-7	few	ASSLVGLEQY
TRBV28	TRBJ1-1	.	ASSLWGGYTEAF
TRBV20-1	TRBJ1-1	.	SARSSNPGNTEAF
TRBV6-2/TRBV6-3	TRBJ1-6	.	ASRPGSLRSSYNSPLH
TRBV28	TRBJ2-7	.	ASSLSGTSGGKY
TRBV18	TRBJ1-6	.	ASSVAINSPLH
TRBV24-1	TRBJ2-1	.	ATSDRAAFNEQF
TRBV25-1	TRBJ1-1	.	ASTQGNTEAF
TRBV6-2/TRBV6-3	TRBJ1-1	.	ATSGPYTEAF
TRBV27	TRBJ2-5	once	ASRPPGGSWGTQY
TRBV11-2	TRBJ2-7	.	ASSLESASERY
TRBV5-6	TRBJ2-1	.	ASSRTGGYNEQF
TRBV21-1	TRBJ1-5	.	ASNVEGPQPQH
TRBV5-1	TRBJ2-1	.	ASSSWGGSREQF
TRBV2	TRBJ2-3	.	ASSAGLAGGSTQY
TRBV27	TRBJ1-2	.	ASSSGTLGSGYT
TRBV29-1	TRBJ2-7	.	SGGEHYEQY
TRBV10-3	TRBJ2-7	.	AIKARQGGTYEQY
TRBV12-3/TRBV12-4	TRBJ2-1	.	ASSPTGFYNEQF